Shown below are 17 T cell receptor beta chains from a single sample sequenced in a study of shared clonotypes between healthy human individuals. Data came from immunoSEQ multiplex PCR; TCRdb stores just in-frame clones and leaves some out. The repertoire holds some 2,500,000 clones, with approximately 90% as singletons. Sequenced input: naive CD4+ T cells from PBMCs. Regarding subset: CD45RA+ positively selected. These receptors were taken from a man aged 18 to 35 in good health. Some clones in this sample may be carry-over from other donors' samples.

V is TRBV7-2 and J is TRBJ2-1, with D perhaps matching TRBD1 (6 bases). The CDR3 contains 13 residues. Germline V gene sequence: CDR1 SGHTA, CDR2 FQGNSA. The V end was cut by 4 bases, the J end by 4 bases, with 8 bases between. Here the CDR3 DNA reads TGTGCCAGCAGCTCACAGGGTTACAATGAGCAGTTCTTC. This gives the protein CASSSQGYNEQFF.

The rearrangement uses TRBV5-1 and TRBJ1-1; perhaps TRBD1 as D (5 bases). CDR3 length: 15 amino acids. The germline gives CDR1 SGHRS, CDR2 YFSETQ. Trimming removed 1 base at V and 7 bases at J, with 17 bases between. The CDR3 region is CASSLRAMVGDEAFF. In DNA form, the CDR3 reads TGCGCCAGCAGCTTGCGAGCCATGGTAGGGGATGAAGCTTTCTTT.

The gene calls are TRBV5-8 and TRBJ1-5, with a tentative D call TRBD1 (5 bases). V was clipped by 0 bases and J by 5 bases, with 15 bases between them. The CDR3 runs 16 residues. CDR1 is SGHTS, CDR2 YDEGEE, per germline. CDR3 nucleotide sequence: TGTGCCAGCAGCTTGGAGAGGGGAATTGGGCATCAGCCCCAGCATTTT. It translates to CASSLERGIGHQPQHF.

The chain employs TRBV18 and TRBJ2-5, with D tentatively TRBD1 (5 bases). The CDR3 is made up of 16 amino acids. Germline V gene sequence: CDR1 KGHSH, CDR2 LQKENI. Deletions cut 0 bases from V and 4 bases from J, with 15 bases between. The CDR3 loop reads CASSPPNRNGVETQYF. The CDR3 nucleotides are TGTGCCAGCTCACCACCGAACAGGAATGGGGTAGAGACCCAGTACTTC.

The chain couples TRBV28 to TRBJ2-7, with D maybe TRBD1 (6 bases). Germline V gene lookup returns CDR1 MDHEN and CDR2 SYDVKM. CDR3 size: 15 residues. Between the trimmed V and J ends, which lost 5 bases and 2 bases, there was a span of 16 bases. Written as DNA, the CDR3 is TGTGCCAGCAGTCCCAGCAGGGGAATCCCCTACGAGCAGTACTTC. This codes for CASSPSRGIPYEQYF.

In this sample, this clone turned up once. This chain joins TRBV27 and TRBJ2-3; 9 nucleotides agree with TRBD1. Germline CDR1 and CDR2: MNHEY and SMNVEV (reference sequence). There are 14 residues in the CDR3. Trimming took 4 bases from V and 5 from J; bases not matched to a gene: 4. CDR3 residues: CASSSGQGRDTQYF. In DNA form, the CDR3 reads TGTGCCAGCAGTTCGGGACAGGGAAGAGATACGCAGTATTTT.

V is TRBV7-2 and J is TRBJ2-4; no clear D gene. Trimming stripped 5 bases from V and 0 bases from J, with 11 bases between. The CDR3 loop spans 15 amino acids. The germline CDR1 and CDR2 sequences are SGHTA and FQGNSA. The CDR3 is CASSRRGIAKNIQYF. Here the CDR3 DNA reads TGTGCCAGCAGCCGGCGAGGCATAGCCAAAAACATTCAGTACTTC. Using reference TRBV7-2 and TRBJ2-4 for the parts outside the CDR3, the full variable domain is GAGVSQSPSNKVTEKGKDVELRCDPISGHTALYWYRQSLGQGLEFLIYFQGNSAPDKSGLPSDRFSAERTGGSVSTLTIQRTQQEDSAVYLCASSRRGIAKNIQYFGAGTRLSVL.

This clone is a singleton in its sample. The rearrangement links TRBV6-1 to TRBJ1-1, with TRBD1 as a possible D gene (5 bases). The germline CDR1 and CDR2 sequences are MNHNS and SASEGT. The CDR3 is 14 residues long. Trimming pared 4 bases from V and 1 base from J, leaving 10 bases between. The DNA of the CDR3 is TGTGCCAGCAGTGGACCAGGGCCGAACACTGAAGCTTTCTTT. Protein sequence: CASSGPGPNTEAFF.

On this clone: The same CDR3 is also encoded by other DNA sequences in this sample. The chain is built from TRBV6-5 and TRBJ2-7; 9 positions agree with TRBD2. The V gene end was trimmed by 3 bases and the J gene end by 4 bases; junction bases not matched to a gene: 7. The CDR3 spans 15 residues. The germline gives CDR1 MNHEY, CDR2 SVGAGI. CDR3 sequence reads: CASSYRGSGSYEQYF. In DNA, the CDR3 is TGTGCCAGCAGTTATCGCGGTAGCGGGAGTTACGAGCAGTACTTC.

The V and J genes are TRBV6-1 and TRBJ2-7; a possible D gene is TRBD2 (6 bases). This CDR3 spans 15 amino acids. The V end was cut by 6 bases, the J end by 2 bases, with 17 bases between. Germline CDR1 MNHNS, CDR2 SASEGT. The CDR3 DNA follows: TGTGCCAGCAGGGAGGGTGGCGGGACGGCCTACGAGCAGTACTTC. Translation gives CASREGGGTAYEQYF.

This chain connects TRBV6-6 to TRBJ2-3, with 7 bases fitting TRBD2. Germline lookup yields CDR1 MNHNY and CDR2 SVGAGI (reference sequence). The CDR3 runs 15 residues. The ends lost 4 bases at V and 3 bases at J; junction bases unmatched: 7. The CDR3 coding sequence is TGTGCCAGCAGTTTTGGGGGAGCGGGGACAGATACGCAGTATTTT. Translated: CASSFGGAGTDTQYF.

The chain couples TRBV30 to TRBJ2-3; TRBD2 matches at 11 bases. Germline lookup yields CDR1 GTSNPN and CDR2 SVGIG (reference sequence). The J segment lost 5 bases and the V segment lost 6 bases, leaving 7 bases of the junction unmatched. This CDR3 spans 14 amino acids. The CDR3 loop reads CACELAGGLDTQYF. The CDR3 region has the DNA TGTGCCTGCGAGCTAGCGGGAGGTTTAGATACGCAGTATTTT.

The CDR3 bases are TGTGCCAGCAGTCCCGGGACAGGGAACACCTACGAGCAGTACTTC. Translated: CASSPGTGNTYEQYF. The chain employs TRBV28 and TRBJ2-7; TRBD1 aligns across 9 bases. V lost 5 bases and J lost 2; bases outside the gene matches: 7. CDR1 is MDHEN and CDR2 is SYDVKM in the germline V gene. The CDR3 consists of 15 residues.

This sequence joins TRBV5-1 and TRBJ2-7; tentative D call: TRBD2 (5 bases). Trimming pared 0 bases from V and 0 bases from J, leaving 10 bases between. This CDR3 is 15 amino acids long. The germline CDR1 and CDR2 sequences are SGHRS and YFSETQ. In nucleotides, the CDR3 is TGCGCCAGCAGCTTGGGAGGGCGCCCCTCCTACGAGCAGTACTTC. The encoded protein is CASSLGGRPSYEQYF.

The genes are TRBV2 and TRBJ1-5; D is ambiguous. This CDR3 has 16 residues. V shed 5 bases and J shed 1 base, with 15 bases lying between them. CDR1 SNHLY and CDR2 FYNNEI come from the germline V gene. The CDR3 nucleotides are TGTGCCAGCAGTCAAAACGGTCCACTAAGCAATCAGCCCCAGCATTTT. Translation gives CASSQNGPLSNQPQHF.

The gene calls are TRBV12-2 and TRBJ2-3; the D segment call TRBD2 is taken from the table without a DNA check. TRBV12-2 is a documented pseudogene. There are 17 residues in the CDR3. CDR3 nucleotide sequence: TGTGCAAGTCGCTTTACGCGGCGGGAGGTCAGCACAGATACGCAGTATTTT. Translated: CASRFTRREVSTDTQYF.

The rearrangement uses TRBV7-3 and TRBJ1-1; D remains unclear. The CDR3 contains 14 residues. V shed 2 bases and J shed 1 base, with 8 bases lying between them. The germline CDR1 and CDR2 sequences are SGHTA and FQGTGA. The CDR3 loop reads CASSLHAGNTEAFF. Written as DNA, the CDR3 is TGTGCCAGCAGCTTACATGCAGGGAACACTGAAGCTTTCTTT.